Many counts were recorded for the clone carrying this T cell receptor beta chain. No antigen is known for it. Using RNA transcripts as the source, TCR beta CDR3 regions were amplified. With the HTBI primer set, the TCR CDR3 went through a first round of RT-PCR. Each CDR3 protein gets one entry after TCRdb re-called the multiplex PCR reads with MiXCR. The table lists 280,000 or so distinct CDR3 sequences, less than 30% of them singletons. It was uncontrolled infection, other autoimmune disease, pregnancy or lactation that excluded patients. From less than 13 ml of fresh peripheral blood, PBMCs were isolated. This entry comes from a study of T cells in Graves' hyperthyroidism and ophthalmopathy. Study information: Peripheral blood specimens were obtained at initial diagnosis, prior to any treatment.

Study results and limitations: Before onset, by a median of around 6.4 months, the model predicted ophthalmopathy.

This CDR3 spans 13 amino acids. The germline V gene has CDR1 SNHLY and CDR2 FYNNEI. With 3 bases removed from V and 8 bases from J, the gap between germline ends came to 10 bases. This TCR was sampled from a man aged 40-50 years with Graves' hyperthyroidism that later progressed to Graves' ophthalmopathy. The sequencing input was blood. This chain uses TRBV2 with TRBJ2-2; D unclear. The CDR3 spells CASSEFMPGELFF. Here the CDR3 DNA reads TGTGCCAGCAGTGAGTTTATGCCAGGGGAGCTGTTTTTT.